Here is one T cell receptor beta chain with its context. This clone's antigen is unknown. No qualities accompany the bases; no much larger clone lies one base away. This sample is drawn from a study of T cell repertoires in cytomegalovirus infection (dated by TCRdb to the late 2010s). Describing the broader study: Donor HLA type was relevant to the analysis, as public TCR beta signatures indicated carriage of CMV infection together with the matching HLA type. The study at large found these results: In both this cohort and an independent approximately 350-donor cohort, the cumulative frequency of public TCR beta family members distinguished carriers of CMV infection plus the relevant HLA type. The ex vivo response was dominated by HLA-C-restricted CMV-specific TCR beta clonotypes, and the single most frequent clonotype in two of eight donors was supplied by these HLA-C-restricted clonotypes.

TCRdb names Illumina HiSeq 1500 as the instrument used. In TCRdb, the public reads were trimmed at Q25 with fastp and aligned with MiXCR, with productive beta chains retained. Each record represents a unique CDR3 protein, reported with the most common genes and DNA among its rows. The sample profile shows hundreds of thousands of distinct CDR3 sequences; less than 25% of them were found once. The leading ten clones occupy 6.5% to 10% of the sample. CDR1 and CDR2, looked up from the germline V gene, are SQVTM and ANQGSEA. The CDR3 measures 15 amino acids from cysteine to phenylalanine. Only CDR3 DNA remains: 45 bases, in frame from the first base. The V end gives up 2 bases and the J end 6 bases, leaving 8 bases in the junction not matched to a gene.

The source of this sequence is a human donor in good health (CMV status not recorded). Some clones in this sample may be carry-over from other donors' samples. The chain was built from TRBV29-1 and TRBJ2-2, with 8 bases matching TRBD1. The sample taken for sequencing was CD8+ T cells from PBMCs. This receptor has the CDR3 CSVELRTGKSGELFF. The bases are TGCAGCGTTGAATTACGGACAGGGAAGTCCGGGGAGCTGTTTTTT.